This TCR beta chain was documented in a study of shared clonotypes between healthy human individuals. The repertoire was sequenced with immunoSEQ multiplex PCR; TCRdb's copy has only in-frame clones and lacks some. The table includes fewer than 1 million clones, approximately 96% detected once. CD8 cells regarded as naive lacked CD45RO, were positively chosen for CCR7, and omitted terminally differentiated effector memory CD45RA+ cells. Germline-derived CDR1 and CDR2 are SGHTA and FQGNSA. CDR3 length: 14 amino acids. V was shortened by 5 bases and J by 4 bases, with 14 bases between the two germline ends.

The sequence was obtained from a young man in good health. The sample comprised naive CD8+ T cells sorted from blood. The rearrangement joins TRBV7-2 to TRBJ1-2; a possible D gene is TRBD1 (6 bases). The CDR3, as DNA: TGTGCCAGCAGCATCCAGGGGAGGAGCTATGGCTACACCTTC. Translating it yields CASSIQGRSYGYTF.